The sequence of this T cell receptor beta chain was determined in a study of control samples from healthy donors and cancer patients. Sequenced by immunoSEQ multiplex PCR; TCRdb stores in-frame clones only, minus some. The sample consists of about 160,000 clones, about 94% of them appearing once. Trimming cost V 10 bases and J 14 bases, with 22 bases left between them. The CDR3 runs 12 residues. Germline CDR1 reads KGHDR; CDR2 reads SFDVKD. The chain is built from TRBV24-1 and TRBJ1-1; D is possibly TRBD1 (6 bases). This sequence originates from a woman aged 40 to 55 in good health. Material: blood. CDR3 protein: CATKPYRSGAFF. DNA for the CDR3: TGTGCCACGAAACCTTACCGATCAGGGGCGTTCTTT.